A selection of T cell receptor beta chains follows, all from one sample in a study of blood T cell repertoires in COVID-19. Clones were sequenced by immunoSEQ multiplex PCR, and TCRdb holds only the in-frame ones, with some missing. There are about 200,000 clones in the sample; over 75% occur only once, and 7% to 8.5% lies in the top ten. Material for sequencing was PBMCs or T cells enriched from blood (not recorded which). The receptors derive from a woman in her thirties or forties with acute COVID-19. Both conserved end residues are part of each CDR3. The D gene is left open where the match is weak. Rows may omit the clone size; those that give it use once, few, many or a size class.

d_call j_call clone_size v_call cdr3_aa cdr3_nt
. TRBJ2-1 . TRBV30 CAWGLPETNEQFF TGTGCCTGGGGACTCCCCGAGACTAATGAGCAGTTCTTC
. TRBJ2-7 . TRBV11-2 CASSLDRTGVSYEQYF TGTGCCAGCAGCTTAGATCGAACGGGGGTCTCCTACGAGCAGTACTTC
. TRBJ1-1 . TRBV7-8 CASSFRTEAFF TGTGCCAGCAGCTTTCGCACTGAAGCTTTCTTT
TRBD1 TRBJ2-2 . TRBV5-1 CASSLRTGVGTGELFF TGCGCCAGCAGCTTGAGAACAGGGGTCGGCACCGGGGAGCTGTTTTTT
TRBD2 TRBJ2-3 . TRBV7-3 CASSLGLATDTQYF TGTGCCAGCAGCTTGGGACTAGCCACAGATACGCAGTATTTT
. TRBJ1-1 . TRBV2 CASSYDRTNTEAFF TGTGCCAGCAGCTACGACAGGACGAACACTGAAGCTTTCTTT
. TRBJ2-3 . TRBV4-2 CASSPQGGEGTDTQYF TGTGCCAGCAGCCCACAGGGGGGGGAGGGCACAGATACGCAGTATTTT
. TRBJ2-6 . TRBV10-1 CASRGSRGSSGANVLTF TGCGCCAGCAGAGGTAGTAGGGGAAGCTCTGGGGCCAACGTCCTGACTTTC
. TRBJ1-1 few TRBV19 CASSEGVVTEAFF TGTGCCAGTAGTGAGGGGGTGGTTACTGAAGCTTTCTTT
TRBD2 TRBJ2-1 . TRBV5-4 CASSLGLAGPPGDNEQFF TGTGCCAGCAGCCTGGGACTAGCGGGACCCCCAGGAGACAATGAGCAGTTCTTC
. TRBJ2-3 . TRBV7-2 CASSLAEGRDTQYF TGTGCCAGCAGCTTAGCGGAGGGGAGAGATACGCAGTATTTT
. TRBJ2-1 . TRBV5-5 CASSFYELSYNEQFF TGTGCCAGCAGCTTTTATGAGCTAAGCTACAATGAGCAGTTCTTC
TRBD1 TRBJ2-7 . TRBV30 CAWSVQGISYEQYF TGTGCCTGGAGTGTACAGGGGATCTCCTACGAGCAGTACTTC
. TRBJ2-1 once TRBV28 CASSLPGSQIPYNEQFF TGTGCCAGCAGTTTGCCCGGGTCCCAGATCCCCTACAATGAGCAGTTCTTC
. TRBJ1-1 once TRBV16 CASSPGRTNTEAFF TGTGCCAGCAGCCCCGGACGGACTAACACTGAAGCTTTCTTT
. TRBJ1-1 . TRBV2 CASSEQGSSTEAFF TGTGCCAGCAGTGAACAGGGGTCGAGCACTGAAGCTTTCTTT
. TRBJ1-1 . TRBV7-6 CASSPRTGNTEAFF TGTGCCAGCAGCCCCAGAACAGGGAACACTGAAGCTTTCTTT
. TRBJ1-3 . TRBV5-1 CASSLAADGNTIYF TGCGCCAGCAGCTTGGCGGCGGATGGAAACACCATATATTTT
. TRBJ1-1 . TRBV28 CASRLSGGGTEAFF TGTGCCAGCAGGCTCTCAGGTGGTGGCACTGAAGCTTTCTTT
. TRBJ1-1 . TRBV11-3 CASSRGDSGAFF TGTGCCAGCAGCCGCGGGGACTCGGGGGCTTTCTTT
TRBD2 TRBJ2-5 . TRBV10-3 CAIRDRLAKETQYF TGTGCCATCAGGGATAGACTAGCCAAAGAGACCCAGTACTTC
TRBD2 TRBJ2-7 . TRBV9 CASSAIQRLASPYEQYF TGTGCCAGCAGCGCCATCCAACGACTAGCGAGTCCCTACGAGCAGTACTTC
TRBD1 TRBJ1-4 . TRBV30 CAWRAGQTNEKLFF TGTGCCTGGAGGGCGGGACAGACTAATGAAAAACTGTTTTTT
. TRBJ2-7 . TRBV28 CASSSPGRQISYEQYF TGTGCCAGCAGCTCCCCAGGGCGGCAGATTTCCTACGAGCAGTACTTC
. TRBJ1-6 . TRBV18 CASSPREINSPLHF TGTGCCAGCTCACCAAGGGAGATCAATTCACCCCTCCACTTT
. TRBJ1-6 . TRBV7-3 CASSLGAPSSYNSPLHF TGTGCCAGCAGCTTAGGGGCCCCGAGCTCCTATAATTCACCCCTCCACTTT
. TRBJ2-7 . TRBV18 CASSLETGFGRFYEQYF TGTGCCAGCTCCTTAGAAACAGGGTTTGGTAGGTTCTACGAGCAGTACTTC
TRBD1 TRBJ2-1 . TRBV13 CASSHAMAGGSYNEQFF TGTGCCAGCAGTCATGCCATGGCAGGGGGCTCCTACAATGAGCAGTTCTTC
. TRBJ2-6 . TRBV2 CASRSGVANVLTF TGTGCCAGCAGATCAGGGGTCGCCAACGTCCTGACTTTC
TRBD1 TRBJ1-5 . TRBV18 CASSTGQLVNQPQHF TGTGCCAGCTCGACGGGACAGTTAGTAAATCAGCCCCAGCATTTT
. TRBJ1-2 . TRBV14 CASSPLLAGDGYTF TGTGCCAGCAGCCCCCTTCTAGCAGGGGATGGCTACACCTTC
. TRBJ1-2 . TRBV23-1 CASSQSAGVTYGYTF TGCGCCAGCAGTCAATCGGCCGGGGTGACCTATGGCTACACCTTC
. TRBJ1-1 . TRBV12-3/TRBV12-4 CASSRTGEAFF TGTGCCAGCAGCAGGACCGGGGAGGCTTTCTTT
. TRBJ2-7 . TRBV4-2 CASSRTEDSLPYEQYF TGTGCCAGCAGCCGAACTGAGGACAGCCTTCCCTACGAGCAGTACTTC
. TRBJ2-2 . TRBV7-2 CASSFGLNTGELFF TGTGCCAGCAGCTTTGGGCTGAACACCGGGGAGCTGTTTTTT
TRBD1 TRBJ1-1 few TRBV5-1 CASSLGHRGGTEAFF TGCGCCAGCAGCTTGGGGCACAGGGGTGGAACTGAAGCTTTCTTT
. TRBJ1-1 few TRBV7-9 CATTTAVRGWNTEAFF TGTGCCACCACAACCGCCGTCAGGGGCTGGAACACTGAAGCTTTCTTT
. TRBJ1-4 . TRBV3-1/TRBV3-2 CASSQVPGEKLFF TGTGCCAGCAGCCAAGTTCCAGGAGAAAAACTGTTTTTT
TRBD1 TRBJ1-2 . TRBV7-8 CASTVPGQGFYGYTF TGTGCCAGCACAGTCCCGGGACAGGGTTTCTATGGCTACACCTTC
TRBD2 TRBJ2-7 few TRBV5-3 CARSFPLTSWYEQYF TGTGCCAGAAGCTTCCCCCTGACTAGCTGGTACGAGCAGTACTTC
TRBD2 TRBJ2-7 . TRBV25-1 CASRSSGAGYEQYF TGTGCCAGCAGATCTAGCGGGGCCGGTTACGAGCAGTACTTC
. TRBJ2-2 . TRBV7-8 CASSRTTNTGELFF TGTGCCAGCAGCCGCACTACGAACACCGGGGAGCTGTTTTTT
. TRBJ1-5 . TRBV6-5 CATSTRGIRQPQHF TGTGCCACCTCCACCCGGGGGATAAGGCAGCCCCAGCATTTT
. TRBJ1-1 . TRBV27 CASSPWDINTEAFF TGTGCCAGCAGTCCGTGGGACATAAACACTGAAGCTTTCTTT
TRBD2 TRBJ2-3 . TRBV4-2 CASGKGLAATDTQYF TGTGCCAGCGGAAAGGGACTAGCGGCGACAGATACGCAGTATTTT
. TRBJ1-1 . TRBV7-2 CASSFLGQQTEAFF TGTGCCAGCAGCTTTTTAGGCCAACAGACTGAAGCTTTCTTT
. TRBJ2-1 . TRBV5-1 CASSLGAFSYNEQFF TGCGCCAGCAGCTTGGGCGCGTTTTCCTACAATGAGCAGTTCTTC
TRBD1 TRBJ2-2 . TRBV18 CASSPPTGSGELFF TGTGCCAGCTCACCACCGACAGGGTCCGGGGAGCTGTTTTTT
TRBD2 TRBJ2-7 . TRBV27 CASSPRGLAGEAGYEQYF TGTGCCAGCAGTCCCCGGGGACTAGCGGGAGAAGCGGGCTACGAGCAGTACTTC
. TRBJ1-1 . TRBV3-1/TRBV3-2 CASSLQGGTEAFF TGTGCCAGCAGCCTACAGGGTGGTACTGAAGCTTTCTTT
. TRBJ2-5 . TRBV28 CASTSSGTHVTQYF TGTGCCAGTACAAGCTCCGGGACACATGTTACCCAGTACTTC
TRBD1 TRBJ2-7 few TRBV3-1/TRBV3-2 CASGTGGGEQYF TGTGCCAGCGGGACAGGGGGAGGCGAGCAGTACTTC
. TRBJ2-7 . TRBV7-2 CASTQGVVVGGDYEQYF TGTGCCAGCACCCAAGGGGTAGTAGTGGGAGGAGACTACGAGCAGTACTTC
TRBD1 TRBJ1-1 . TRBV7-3 CASSLTGQGLTEAFF TGTGCCAGCAGCTTAACGGGACAGGGGCTCACTGAAGCTTTCTTT
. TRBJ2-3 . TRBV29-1 CSARRGISDTDTQYF TGCAGCGCCCGAAGGGGTATATCTGACACAGATACGCAGTATTTT
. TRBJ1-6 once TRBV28 CASSGQRPYNSPLHF TGTGCCAGCAGCGGACAGAGGCCCTATAATTCACCCCTCCACTTT
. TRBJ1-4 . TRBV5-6 CASSEKRFGKLFF TGTGCCAGCAGCGAAAAGCGATTTGGAAAACTGTTTTTT
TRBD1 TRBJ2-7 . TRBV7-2 CASSLDGTENYEQYF TGTGCCAGCAGCTTAGACGGGACAGAAAACTACGAGCAGTACTTC
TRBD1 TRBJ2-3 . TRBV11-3 CASTRQGAADTQYF TGTGCCAGCACACGACAGGGGGCGGCAGATACGCAGTATTTT